The 11 T cell receptor beta chains given below trace back to one sample, sequenced in a study of T cell responses to AZD1222 COVID-19 vaccine. Using immunoSEQ multiplex PCR, the repertoire was profiled, and TCRdb retains in-frame clones only, with some absent. In the table there are 200,000 or so clones, under 95% of which are singletons. Sequenced here: peripheral blood, sampled on day 0 of MenACWY control vaccination. Receptor source: an adult in good health.

The chain combines TRBV19 with TRBJ1-3; perhaps TRBD1 as D (6 bases). The germline gives CDR1 LNHDA, CDR2 SQIVND (reference sequence). The V end lost 7 bases, the J end lost 0 bases, and 16 bases lay between the germline ends. This CDR3 comprises 16 residues. Written as DNA, the CDR3 is TGTGCCAGTACCCTCCTTTTAGGGGGCTCTGGAAACACCATATATTTT. Translation gives CASTLLLGGSGNTIYF.

The rearrangement links TRBV7-2 to TRBJ1-1, with D possibly being TRBD1 (5 bases). Trimming pared 2 bases from V and 7 bases from J, leaving 8 bases between. This CDR3 is 12 amino acids long. The germline V gene encodes CDR1 SGHTA and CDR2 FQGNSA. In DNA, the CDR3 is TGTGCCAGCAGCTTAATTCAGGGTGAAGCTTTCTTT. Protein product: CASSLIQGEAFF.

The J gene is TRBJ2-5, the V gene TRBV5-4; D ambiguous. The ends were cut back, 1 base at V and 1 base at J, with 5 bases in the middle. Germline loops: CDR1 SGHNT, CDR2 YYREEE (reference sequence). The CDR3 totals 13 residues. The CDR3 reads CASSLPGQETQYF. The CDR3 DNA follows: TGTGCCAGCAGCTTGCCGGGCCAAGAGACCCAGTACTTC. The full variable domain, rest sourced from reference TRBV5-4 and TRBJ2-5, is ETGVTQSPTHLIKTRGQQVTLRCSSQSGHNTVSWYQQALGQGPQFIFQYYREEENGRGNFPPRFSGLQFPNYSSELNVNALELDDSALYLCASSLPGQETQYFGPGTRLLVL.

In its sample, this clone was seen once. Distinct nucleotide sequences in the sample also encode this CDR3. The rearrangement uses TRBV7-8 and TRBJ1-1; tentatively, D is TRBD1 (5 bases). The CDR3 spans 14 residues. CDR1 and CDR2 (germline): SGHVS, FQNEAQ. Trimming left V 0 bases short and J 5 bases short, with 10 bases between. For the CDR3, the DNA is TGTGCCAGCAGCTTAGCGCCCGGGGGTACTGAAGCTTTCTTT. Protein: CASSLAPGGTEAFF.

The chain joins TRBV7-2 to TRBJ1-1; D possibly corresponds to TRBD1 (6 bases). In germline, CDR1 is SGHTA, CDR2 FQGNSA. The CDR3 extends over 13 amino acids. Trimming left V 5 bases short and J 7 bases short, with 14 bases between. CDR3 amino acids: CASSPTGLGEAFF. CDR3 DNA sequence: TGTGCCAGCAGCCCCACAGGGTTAGGTGAAGCTTTCTTT.

This rearrangement joins TRBV9 to TRBJ2-7; maybe TRBD1 (5 bases). The CDR3 runs to 15 residues. Trimming shortened V by 2 bases and J by 2 bases, and 14 bases separated the two germline ends. Germline V gene data show CDR1 as SGDLS and CDR2 as YYNGEE. CDR3 DNA sequence: TGTGCCAGCAGCGTCGAGACAGAGGCCGCCTACGAGCAGTACTTC. Translated: CASSVETEAAYEQYF.

Only one count was recorded for this clone. The genes are TRBV7-2 and TRBJ2-3; D is perhaps TRBD2 (5 bases). The germline V gene has CDR1 SGHTA and CDR2 FQGNSA. CDR3 length equals 15 residues. V shed 5 bases and J shed 0 bases, with 12 bases lying between them. The CDR3, as DNA: TGTGCCAGCAGCCCCGTTCGGACTAGCACAGATACGCAGTATTTT. Translation gives CASSPVRTSTDTQYF.

The chain uses TRBV5-1 and TRBJ2-5, with TRBD2 as a possible D gene (6 bases). Germline V gives CDR1 SGHRS, CDR2 YFSETQ. Trimming left V 4 bases short and J 3 bases short, with 16 bases between. The CDR3 spans 15 residues. The CDR3 DNA is TGCGCCAGCAGCAGCTCCGGGACTCTTAAAGAGACCCAGTACTTC. Residues: CASSSSGTLKETQYF.

The J gene is TRBJ1-5, the V gene TRBV12-3 or TRBV12-4, with D hard to call. Trimming cost V 7 bases and J 3 bases, with 7 bases left between them. The CDR3 totals 12 residues. CDR3 in DNA: TGTGCCAGCACTGGGAACAATCAGCCCCAGCATTTT. Translation gives CASTGNNQPQHF.

This chain connects TRBV2 to TRBJ2-5, with TRBD2 matching 12 bases. The trim removed 5 bases at V and 5 bases at J, leaving 9 bases unmatched. Germline lookup yields CDR1 SNHLY and CDR2 FYNNEI. This CDR3 comprises 16 residues. In DNA, the CDR3 is TGTGCCAGCAGTACGACTAGCGGGGGCCTGAGGGAGACCCAGTACTTC. It specifies CASSTTSGGLRETQYF.

V is TRBV5-4 and J is TRBJ1-3; possible D gene TRBD1, 6 bases. V lost 2 bases and J lost 4, with 10 bases in between. Germline V gene data show CDR1 as SGHNT and CDR2 as YYREEE (reference sequence). The CDR3 consists of 14 residues. This CDR3 reads CASSFTGLGNTIYF. The CDR3 bases are TGTGCCAGCAGCTTCACAGGGCTGGGAAACACCATATATTTT. The full variable domain, its missing parts supplied by reference TRBV5-4 and TRBJ1-3, is ETGVTQSPTHLIKTRGQQVTLRCSSQSGHNTVSWYQQALGQGPQFIFQYYREEENGRGNFPPRFSGLQFPNYSSELNVNALELDDSALYLCASSFTGLGNTIYFGEGSWLTVV.